Here is one T cell receptor (beta chain) with its context. Its antigen remains unidentified. Germline CDR1 reads MNHNS; CDR2 reads SASEGT. The CDR3 is 15 residues long. Researchers put TCRalpha and TCRbeta cDNA through two nested PCRs lasting around 15 and 10 cycles. TCRdb reprocessed the 5' RACE reads; each CDR3 protein has one entry and no DNA is given. The specimen's table records about 330,000 distinct CDR3 sequences. This sample is drawn from a study of monozygotic twins with inflammatory bowel disease. Overall study results and limits: A single strong IBD-associated signal or clonotype was not supported by the findings.

This chain joins TRBV6-1 and TRBJ2-2; TCRdb selects TRBD2, and the lack of DNA leaves this call unchecked. This TCR was recovered from a human donor with ulcerative colitis or Crohn's disease, or a healthy co-twin of an affected twin (not recorded which). The sample taken for sequencing was blood. CDR3 sequence: CASSERGGLAGELFF.